Included here is one TCR beta chain sequence, with context. Germline V lookup: CDR1 SGHVS, CDR2 FQNEAQ. V was trimmed by 1 base and J by 4 bases, leaving 14 bases between them. The CDR3 has 16 amino acids. Only in-frame clones appear in the TCRdb table, and some are missing; sequencing was by immunoSEQ multiplex PCR. The sample lists nearly 350,000 clones; 65% to 85% were seen once. The data were taken from a study of blood T cell repertoires in COVID-19. Overall study: COVID-19 samples from acute and convalescent phases originated in the United States, Italy and Spain.

V and J are TRBV7-8 and TRBJ1-5; D might be TRBD1 (6 bases). The TCR was taken from a man aged 25 to 40 with active or convalescent COVID-19. Sequencing used peripheral blood. CDR3 residues: CASSLEGRGANQPQHF. In DNA, the CDR3 is TGTGCCAGCAGCTTAGAGGGCAGGGGAGCAAATCAGCCCCAGCATTTT.